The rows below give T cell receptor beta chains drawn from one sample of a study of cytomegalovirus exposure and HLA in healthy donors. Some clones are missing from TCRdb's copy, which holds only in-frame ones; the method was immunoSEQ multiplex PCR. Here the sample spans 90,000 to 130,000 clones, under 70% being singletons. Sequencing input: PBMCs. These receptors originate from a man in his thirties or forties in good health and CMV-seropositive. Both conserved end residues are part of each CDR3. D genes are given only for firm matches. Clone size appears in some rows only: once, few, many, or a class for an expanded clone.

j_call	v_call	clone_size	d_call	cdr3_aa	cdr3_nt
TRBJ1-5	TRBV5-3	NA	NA	CARSLFRSRPTGEQSNQPQHF	TGTGCCAGAAGCTTGTTTAGGAGTAGACCCACTGGGGAGCAGAGCAATCAGCCCCAGCATTTT
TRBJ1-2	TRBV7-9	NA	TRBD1	CASSPRTGPEGGYTF	TGTGCCAGCAGCCCGAGGACAGGGCCGGAGGGAGGCTACACCTTC
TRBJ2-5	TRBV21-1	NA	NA	CASSPRKYF	TGTGCCAGCAGCCCTAGGAAGTACTTC
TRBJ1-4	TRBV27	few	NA	CASSGRGSNEKLFF	TGTGCCAGCAGTGGGAGGGGTTCTAATGAAAAACTGTTTTTT
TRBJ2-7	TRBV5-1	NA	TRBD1	CASSLGTGGESSYEQYF	TGCGCCAGCAGCTTGGGGACAGGGGGAGAGAGCTCCTACGAGCAGTACTTC
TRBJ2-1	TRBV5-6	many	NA	CASSFLAVEQFF	TGTGCCAGCAGCTTTTTAGCTGTGGAGCAGTTCTTC
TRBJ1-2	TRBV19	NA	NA	CASSIGGRPNYGYTF	TGTGCCAGTAGTATCGGGGGGCGCCCGAACTATGGCTACACCTTC
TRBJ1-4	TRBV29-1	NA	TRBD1	CSASGQGGEKLFF	TGCAGCGCTTCGGGACAGGGAGGTGAAAAACTGTTTTTT
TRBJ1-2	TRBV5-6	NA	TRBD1	CASSLGGISNRGAYGYTF	TGTGCCAGCAGCTTGGGGGGTATAAGTAACAGGGGAGCCTATGGCTACACCTTC
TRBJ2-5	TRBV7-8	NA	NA	CASSLGLIKETQYF	TGTGCCAGCAGCTTAGGGCTCATAAAGGAGACCCAGTACTTC
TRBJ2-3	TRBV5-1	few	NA	CASSPGSTDTQYF	TGCGCCAGCAGCCCGGGTAGCACAGATACGCAGTATTTT
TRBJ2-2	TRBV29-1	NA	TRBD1	CSVVGQVNTGEPFF	TGCAGCGTTGTGGGACAGGTTAACACCGGGGAGCCGTTTTTT
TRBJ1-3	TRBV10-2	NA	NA	CASSNGRLIGNTIYF	TGCGCCAGCAGTAACGGCAGGTTAATTGGAAACACCATATATTTT
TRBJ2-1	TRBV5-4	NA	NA	CASSFPDRTYNEQFF	TGTGCCAGCAGCTTCCCGGACAGAACCTACAATGAGCAGTTCTTC
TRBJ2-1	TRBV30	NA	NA	CAWSVQYNEQFF	TGTGCCTGGAGTGTACAGTACAATGAGCAGTTCTTC
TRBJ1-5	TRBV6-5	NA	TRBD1	CRTGRNQPQHF	TGCCGGACAGGGCGCAATCAGCCCCAGCATTTT
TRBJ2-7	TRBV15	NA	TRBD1	CATSRDGRQGDEQYF	TGTGCCACCAGCAGAGATGGGAGACAGGGCGACGAGCAGTACTTC
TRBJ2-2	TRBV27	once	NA	CASSLRLIVQANTGELFF	TGTGCCAGCAGTTTGAGACTTATCGTACAGGCGAACACCGGGGAGCTGTTTTTT
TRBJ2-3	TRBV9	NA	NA	CASSVERGTDTQYF	TGTGCCAGCAGCGTAGAAAGGGGAACAGATACGCAGTATTTT
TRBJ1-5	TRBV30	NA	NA	CAWSVEGRAGNQPQHF	TGTGCCTGGAGTGTAGAAGGCAGGGCGGGGAATCAGCCCCAGCATTTT
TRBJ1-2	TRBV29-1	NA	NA	CSVLASHGYTF	TGCAGCGTCTTAGCTAGTCATGGCTACACCTTC
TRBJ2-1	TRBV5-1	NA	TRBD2	CASSLIAGAAEQFF	TGCGCCAGCAGCCTAATAGCGGGGGCCGCAGAGCAGTTCTTC
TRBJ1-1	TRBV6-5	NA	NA	CASSPRQVNTEAFF	TGTGCCAGCAGTCCCCGACAAGTGAACACTGAAGCTTTCTTT
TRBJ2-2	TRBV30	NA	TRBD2	CAWSVNAGGGEKLFF	TGTGCCTGGAGTGTAAACGCCGGGGGAGGGGAAAAGCTGTTTTTT
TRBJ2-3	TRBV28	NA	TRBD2	CASSSPTSAKYTDTQYF	TGTGCCAGCAGTTCTCCGACTAGCGCGAAGTACACAGATACGCAGTATTTT
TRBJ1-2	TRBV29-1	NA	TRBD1	CSVERTGGDYGYTF	TGCAGCGTTGAGAGGACAGGGGGCGACTATGGCTACACCTTC